This T cell receptor (beta chain) was documented in a study of blood T cell repertoires in COVID-19. As for the study in general: T cells, B-cell-depleted T cells, or PBMCs provided the cDNA or gDNA that served as material.

Germline V gives CDR1 SGHVS, CDR2 FQNEAQ. The CDR3 has 15 residues. Trimming shortened V by 0 bases and J by 6 bases, and 14 bases separated the two germline ends. This clone was seen a handful of times. The Seattle patients joined while their infection was active and were tracked longitudinally afterward. Original analysis: Amplification with reference gene primers provided the estimates of nucleated cell counts. Profiled with immunoSEQ multiplex PCR; TCRdb holds only in-frame clones, not every one. V and J calls and clone size are as listed in that table; D and trimming were resolved from the DNA. The sample has more than 200,000 clones; roughly 86% are singletons.

Sequenced material: peripheral blood. The chain couples TRBV7-8 to TRBJ1-1; a possible D gene is TRBD1 (6 bases). This sequence originates from a woman aged 60 to 75 with COVID-19, enrolled during active disease. The CDR3 DNA follows: TGTGCCAGCAGCTTAGCGTTGGGACATAAATCTGAAGCTTTCTTT. Translated: CASSLALGHKSEAFF. Looking up the rest from reference TRBV7-8 and TRBJ1-1 gives the full variable domain: GAGVSQSPRYKVAKRGQDVALRCDPISGHVSLFWYQQALGQGPEFLTYFQNEAQLDKSGLPSDRFFAERPEGSVSTLKIQRTQQEDSAVYLCASSLALGHKSEAFFGQGTRLTVV.